By frequency in the sample, the clone carrying this T cell receptor beta chain is medium-sized. Its matching antigen is unknown. The data stem from a study of prognosis after radiotherapy for stage I lung cancer. Study-wide context: The tumor diagnosis was squamous cell carcinoma for 7 or 8 patients and adenocarcinoma for fewer than 15.

Genomic DNA served as the source from which two-round multiplex PCR generated TCR beta CDR3 amplicons. Every TRBV and TRBJ gene had its own specific primer in first-round PCR. TCRdb redid the calling of the multiplex PCR reads with MiXCR, one entry per CDR3 protein. The sample holds fewer than 40,000 distinct CDR3 sequences, 25% to 40% seen once. On two occasions, one at each of two time points, approximately 5.9 milliliters of peripheral blood were drawn. General study points: Between patients with and without metastases, TRBV and TRBJ gene usage reportedly differed.

The CDR3 loop spans 16 amino acids. Between the trimmed V and J ends, which lost 8 bases and 6 bases, there was a span of 20 bases. Germline V gives CDR1 MNHNS, CDR2 SASEGT. The TCR originated in a donor over 45 with non-small cell lung cancer. V is TRBV6-1 and J is TRBJ1-6; D may be TRBD1 (6 bases). This specimen was PBMCs, taken before or after stereotactic body radiation therapy (not recorded which). The CDR3 loop is CASALRGVSGNSPLHF. In DNA, the CDR3 is TGTGCCAGCGCACTCAGGGGAGTCAGCGGTAATTCACCCCTCCACTTT.